The entry below describes one T cell receptor (beta chain). The protocol was immunoSEQ multiplex PCR, while the TCRdb copy is restricted to in-frame clones and leaves out a portion. The sample has 130,000 or so clones, just under 85% seen once. The data were taken from a study of blood T cell repertoires in COVID-19. The sequenced material came from PBMCs or T cells enriched from blood (not recorded which). The source of this sequence is a woman aged 45 to 65 with acute COVID-19.

CDR3 DNA sequence: TGTGCCAGCAGCCAAGGGATAGGGAAGGGGACATTGAACATTCAGTACTTC. Protein product: CASSQGIGKGTLNIQYF. The chain joins TRBV14 to TRBJ2-4, with D possibly matching TRBD1 (6 bases). Germline V gene lookup returns CDR1 SGHDN and CDR2 FVKESK. V lost 1 base, J lost 7 bases, and 20 bases lay in between. The CDR3 sequence is 17 residues long.